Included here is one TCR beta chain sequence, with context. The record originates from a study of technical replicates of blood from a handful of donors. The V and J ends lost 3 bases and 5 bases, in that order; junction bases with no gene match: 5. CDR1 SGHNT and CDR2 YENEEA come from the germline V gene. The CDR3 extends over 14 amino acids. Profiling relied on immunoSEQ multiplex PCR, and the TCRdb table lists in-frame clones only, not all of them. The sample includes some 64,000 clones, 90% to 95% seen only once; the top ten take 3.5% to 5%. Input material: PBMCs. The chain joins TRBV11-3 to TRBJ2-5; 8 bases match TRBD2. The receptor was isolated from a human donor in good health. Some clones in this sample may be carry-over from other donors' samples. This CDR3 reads CASSLTAGAETQYF. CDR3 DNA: TGTGCCAGCAGCTTGACAGCGGGGGCGGAGACCCAGTACTTC.